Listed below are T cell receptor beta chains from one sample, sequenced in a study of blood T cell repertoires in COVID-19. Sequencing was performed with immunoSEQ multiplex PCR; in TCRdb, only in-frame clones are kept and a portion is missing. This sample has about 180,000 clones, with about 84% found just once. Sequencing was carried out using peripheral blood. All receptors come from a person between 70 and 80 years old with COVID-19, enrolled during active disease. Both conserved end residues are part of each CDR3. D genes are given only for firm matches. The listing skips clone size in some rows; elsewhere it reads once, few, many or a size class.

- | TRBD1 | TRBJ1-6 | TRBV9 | CASSGGTGPYNSPLHF | TGTGCCAGCAGCGGAGGGACAGGGCCCTATAATTCACCCCTCCACTTT
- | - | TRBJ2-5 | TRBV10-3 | CAISEGKRGETQYF | TGTGCCATCAGTGAAGGGAAACGGGGGGAGACCCAGTACTTC
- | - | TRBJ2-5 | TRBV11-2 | CASSLDLGASVEETQYF | TGTGCCAGCAGCTTAGATCTTGGCGCTAGCGTAGAAGAGACCCAGTACTTC
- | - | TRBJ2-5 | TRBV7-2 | CASTQQGRETQYF | TGTGCCAGCACCCAACAGGGAAGGGAGACCCAGTACTTC
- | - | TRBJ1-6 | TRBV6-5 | CASSRPGSPLHF | TGTGCCAGCAGTCGCCCGGGTTCACCCCTCCACTTT
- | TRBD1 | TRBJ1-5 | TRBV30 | CAWSPGTGGNQPQHF | TGTGCCTGGAGTCCTGGGACAGGGGGCAATCAGCCCCAGCATTTT
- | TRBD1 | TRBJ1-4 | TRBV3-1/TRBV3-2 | CASSRGQGDEKLFF | TGTGCCAGCAGCCGGGGACAGGGAGACGAAAAACTGTTTTTT
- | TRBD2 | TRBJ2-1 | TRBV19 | CASTTSGNSYNEQFF | TGTGCCAGCACAACTAGCGGAAACTCCTACAATGAGCAGTTCTTC
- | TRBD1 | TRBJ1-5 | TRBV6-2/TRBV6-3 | CASSTRQGAGRNQPQHF | TGTGCCAGCAGTACCCGACAGGGGGCCGGTCGCAATCAGCCCCAGCATTTT
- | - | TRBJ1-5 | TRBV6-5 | CASSPDRNQPQHF | TGTGCCAGCAGTCCGGACAGAAATCAGCCCCAGCATTTT
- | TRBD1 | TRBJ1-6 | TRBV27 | CASSFLKVVGQGTRSPLHF | TGTGCCAGCAGTTTTTTGAAAGTCGTCGGACAGGGGACTCGCTCACCCCTCCACTTT
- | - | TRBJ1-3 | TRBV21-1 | CASSRTGSGNTIYF | TGTGCCAGCAGCAGGACAGGATCTGGAAACACCATATATTTT
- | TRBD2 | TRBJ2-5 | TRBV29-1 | CSVSTASGGGETQYF | TGCAGCGTTTCCACTGCTAGCGGGGGGGGAGAGACCCAGTACTTC
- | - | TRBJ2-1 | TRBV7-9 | CASSLSNSGHEQFF | TGTGCCAGCAGCTTAAGTAATAGCGGTCATGAGCAGTTCTTC
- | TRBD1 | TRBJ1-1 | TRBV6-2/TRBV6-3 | CASSRDRPTAFF | TGTGCCAGCAGTCGGGACAGACCGACTGCTTTCTTT
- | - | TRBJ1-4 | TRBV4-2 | CASSQGLSSDEKLFF | TGTGCCAGCAGCCAAGGCTTGTCATCAGATGAAAAACTGTTTTTT
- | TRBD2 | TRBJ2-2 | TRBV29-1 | CSARKRTSGTNTGELFF | TGCAGCGCTAGGAAAAGGACTAGCGGAACGAACACCGGGGAGCTGTTTTTT
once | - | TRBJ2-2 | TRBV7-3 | CASSLGGTNTGELFF | TGTGCCAGCAGCTTAGGCGGGACGAACACCGGGGAGCTGTTTTTT
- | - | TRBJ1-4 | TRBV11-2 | CASSLALYGEGEKLFF | TGTGCCAGCAGCTTAGCCCTCTACGGGGAAGGGGAAAAACTGTTTTTT
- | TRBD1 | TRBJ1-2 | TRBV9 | CASSVGTGAYGYTF | TGTGCCAGCAGCGTTGGGACAGGGGCCTATGGCTACACCTTC
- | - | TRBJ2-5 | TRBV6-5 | CASSKNLNGAETQYF | TGTGCCAGCAGTAAAAACCTAAACGGAGCGGAGACCCAGTACTTC
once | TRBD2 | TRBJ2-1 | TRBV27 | CATVAAGAYNEQFF | TGTGCCACCGTGGCGGCGGGAGCCTACAATGAGCAGTTCTTC